Sequencing of this T cell receptor beta chain was carried out in a study of T cells in Graves' hyperthyroidism and ophthalmopathy. This clonotype was seen a few times. No progression to ophthalmopathy during 18 months of follow-up defined stable disease. Uncontrolled infection, other autoimmune disease, pregnancy and lactation each barred patients from inclusion. Researchers amplified the TCR beta CDR3 regions from RNA transcripts. An initial round of RT-PCR targeting the TCR CDR3 relied on the HTBI primer set. TCRdb used MiXCR to reprocess the multiplex PCR reads, holding one entry per CDR3 protein. This sample has some 740,000 distinct CDR3 sequences, with 12% to 15% found just once. V shed 1 base and J 0 bases; nucleotides not matched to a gene: 9. Germline assignment: CDR1 GTSNPN and CDR2 SVGIG (reference sequence). The CDR3 loop spans 19 amino acids.

The receptor comes from a woman under 30 with Graves' hyperthyroidism. Sequenced material: blood. This sequence joins TRBV30 and TRBJ2-3; the match to TRBD2 covers 14 bases. The DNA of the CDR3 is TGTGCCTGGAGTGCCGGCCGGACTAGCGGGAGGTCAAGCACAGATACGCAGTATTTT. Residues: CAWSAGRTSGRSSTDTQYF.